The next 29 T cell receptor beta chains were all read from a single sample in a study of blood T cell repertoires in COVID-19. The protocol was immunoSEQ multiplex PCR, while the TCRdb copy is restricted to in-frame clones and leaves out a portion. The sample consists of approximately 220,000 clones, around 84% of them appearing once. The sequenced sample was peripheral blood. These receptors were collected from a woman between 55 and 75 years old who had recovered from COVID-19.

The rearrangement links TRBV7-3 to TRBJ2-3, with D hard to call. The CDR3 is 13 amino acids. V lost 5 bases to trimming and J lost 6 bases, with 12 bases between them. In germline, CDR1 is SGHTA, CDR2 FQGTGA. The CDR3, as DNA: TGTGCCAGCAGCCCGTTTGGAGCGGATACGCAGTATTTT. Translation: CASSPFGADTQYF.

CDR3 protein: CAWRKGASYEQYF. Written as DNA, the CDR3 is TGTGCCTGGAGAAAAGGGGCTTCCTACGAGCAGTACTTC. The J gene is TRBJ2-7, the V gene TRBV30; tentatively, D is TRBD1 (5 bases). V was trimmed by 3 bases and J by 1 base, leaving 10 bases between them. Germline V CDR1 and CDR2: GTSNPN, SVGIG (reference sequence). The CDR3 contains 13 residues.

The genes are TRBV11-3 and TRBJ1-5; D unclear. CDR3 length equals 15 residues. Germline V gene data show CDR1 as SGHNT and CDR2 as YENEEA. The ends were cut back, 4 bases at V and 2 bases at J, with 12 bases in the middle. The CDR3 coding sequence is TGTGCCAGCAGCTCCCCTAAAGCGGGCAATCAGCCCCAGCATTTT. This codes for CASSSPKAGNQPQHF. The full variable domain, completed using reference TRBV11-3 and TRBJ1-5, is EAGVVQSPRYKIIEKKQPVAFWCNPISGHNTLYWYLQNLGQGPELLIRYENEEAVDDSQLPKDRFSAERLKGVDSTLKIQPAELGDSAVYLCASSSPKAGNQPQHFGDGTRLSIL.

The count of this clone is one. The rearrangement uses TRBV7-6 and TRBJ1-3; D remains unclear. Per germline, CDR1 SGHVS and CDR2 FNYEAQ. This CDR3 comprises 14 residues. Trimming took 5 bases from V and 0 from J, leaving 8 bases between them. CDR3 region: CASSPGLSGNTIYF. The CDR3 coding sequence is TGTGCCAGCAGCCCAGGACTCTCTGGAAACACCATATATTTT.

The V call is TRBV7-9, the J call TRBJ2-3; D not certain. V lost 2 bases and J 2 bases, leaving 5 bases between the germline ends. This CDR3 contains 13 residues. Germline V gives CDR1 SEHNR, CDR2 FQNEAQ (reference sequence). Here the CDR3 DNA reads TGTGCCAGCAGCTTATCGTCCACAGATACGCAGTATTTT. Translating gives CASSLSSTDTQYF.

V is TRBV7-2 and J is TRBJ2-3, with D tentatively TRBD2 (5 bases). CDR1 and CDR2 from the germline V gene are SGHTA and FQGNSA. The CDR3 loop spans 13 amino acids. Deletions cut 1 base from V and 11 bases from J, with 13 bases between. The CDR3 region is CASSLGYQRKQYF. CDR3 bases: TGTGCCAGCAGCTTAGGCTATCAGCGGAAGCAGTATTTT. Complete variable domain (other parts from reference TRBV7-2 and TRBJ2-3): GAGVSQSPSNKVTEKGKDVELRCDPISGHTALYWYRQSLGQGLEFLIYFQGNSAPDKSGLPSDRFSAERTGGSVSTLTIQRTQQEDSAVYLCASSLGYQRKQYFGPGTRLTVL.

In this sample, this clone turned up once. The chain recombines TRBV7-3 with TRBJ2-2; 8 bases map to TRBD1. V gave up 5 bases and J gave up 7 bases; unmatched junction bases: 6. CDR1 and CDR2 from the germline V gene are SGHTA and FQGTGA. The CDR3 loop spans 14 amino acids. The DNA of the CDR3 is TGTGCCAGCAGCCAGCAGGGGGCCCACGGGGAGCTGTTTTTT. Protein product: CASSQQGAHGELFF.

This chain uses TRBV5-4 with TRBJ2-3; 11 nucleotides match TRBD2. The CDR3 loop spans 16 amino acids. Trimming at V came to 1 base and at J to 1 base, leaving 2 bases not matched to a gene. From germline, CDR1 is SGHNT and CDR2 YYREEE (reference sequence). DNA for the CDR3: TGTGCCAGCAGCTTGATGACTAGCGGGGGCACAGATACGCAGTATTTT. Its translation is CASSLMTSGGTDTQYF. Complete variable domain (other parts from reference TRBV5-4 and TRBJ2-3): ETGVTQSPTHLIKTRGQQVTLRCSSQSGHNTVSWYQQALGQGPQFIFQYYREEENGRGNFPPRFSGLQFPNYSSELNVNALELDDSALYLCASSLMTSGGTDTQYFGPGTRLTVL.

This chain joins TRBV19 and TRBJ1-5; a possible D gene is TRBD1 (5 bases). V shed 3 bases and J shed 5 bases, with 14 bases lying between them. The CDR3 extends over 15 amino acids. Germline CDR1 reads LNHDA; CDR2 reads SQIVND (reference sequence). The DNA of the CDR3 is TGTGCCAGTAGTATCTCCGGGGGAAGAGATCAGCCCCAGCATTTT. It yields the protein CASSISGGRDQPQHF.

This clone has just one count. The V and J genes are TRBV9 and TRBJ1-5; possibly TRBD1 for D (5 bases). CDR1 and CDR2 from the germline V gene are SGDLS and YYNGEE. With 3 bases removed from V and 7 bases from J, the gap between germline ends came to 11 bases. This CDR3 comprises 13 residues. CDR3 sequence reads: CASSAGAGQPQHF. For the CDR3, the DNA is TGTGCCAGCAGCGCTGGGGCGGGGCAGCCCCAGCATTTT. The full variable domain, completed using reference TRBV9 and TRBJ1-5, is DSGVTQTPKHLITATGQRVTLRCSPRSGDLSVYWYQQSLDQGLQFLIQYYNGEERAKGNILERFSAQQFPDLHSELNLSSLELGDSALYFCASSAGAGQPQHFGDGTRLSIL.

CDR3 coding DNA: TGTGCCAGCCAGCGGACCTCTGGAAACACCATATATTTT. Translated: CASQRTSGNTIYF. This sequence joins TRBV21-1 and TRBJ1-3. TRBV21-1 is a pseudogene locus. The CDR3 is made up of 13 amino acids.

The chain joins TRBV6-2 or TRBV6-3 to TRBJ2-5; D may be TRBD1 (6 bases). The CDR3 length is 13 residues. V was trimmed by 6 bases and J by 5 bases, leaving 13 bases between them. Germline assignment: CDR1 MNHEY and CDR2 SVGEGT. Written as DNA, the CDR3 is TGTGCCAGCAGCACGACAGGATCCGAGACCCAGTACTTC. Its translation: CASSTTGSETQYF.

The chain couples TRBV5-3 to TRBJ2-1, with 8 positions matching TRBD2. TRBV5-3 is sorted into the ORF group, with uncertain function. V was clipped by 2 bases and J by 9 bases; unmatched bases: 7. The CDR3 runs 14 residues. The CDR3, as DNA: TGTGCCAGAAGCTTTTGGCTAGCGGGTCTTGAGCAGTTCTTC. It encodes CARSFWLAGLEQFF.

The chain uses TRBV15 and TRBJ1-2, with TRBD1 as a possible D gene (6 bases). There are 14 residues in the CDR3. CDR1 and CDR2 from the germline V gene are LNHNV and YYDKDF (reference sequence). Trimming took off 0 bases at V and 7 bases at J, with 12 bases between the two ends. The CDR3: CATSRDLGGGGYTF. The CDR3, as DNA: TGTGCCACCAGCAGAGATCTGGGAGGGGGTGGCTACACCTTC.

DNA for the CDR3: TGTGCCAGCTCACACGGACAGACCTACGAGCAGTACTTC. Translated, it gives CASSHGQTYEQYF. The chain carries TRBV18 and TRBJ2-7; weak D call: TRBD1 (6 bases). Trimming shortened V by 4 bases and J by 2 bases, and 9 bases separated the two germline ends. Germline V lookup: CDR1 KGHSH, CDR2 LQKENI. This CDR3 is 13 amino acids long.

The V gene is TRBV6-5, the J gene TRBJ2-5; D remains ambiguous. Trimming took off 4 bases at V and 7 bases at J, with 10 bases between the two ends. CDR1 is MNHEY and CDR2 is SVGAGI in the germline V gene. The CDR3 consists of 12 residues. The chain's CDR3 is CASSSDLGTQYF. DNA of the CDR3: TGTGCCAGCAGTTCCGACTTAGGGACCCAGTACTTC.

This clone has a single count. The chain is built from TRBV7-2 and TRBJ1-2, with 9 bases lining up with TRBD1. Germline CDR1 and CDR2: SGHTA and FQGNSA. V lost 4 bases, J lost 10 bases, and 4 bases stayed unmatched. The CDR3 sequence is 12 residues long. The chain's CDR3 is CASSSGQGIYTF. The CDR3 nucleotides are TGTGCCAGCAGCTCGGGACAGGGAATCTACACCTTC.

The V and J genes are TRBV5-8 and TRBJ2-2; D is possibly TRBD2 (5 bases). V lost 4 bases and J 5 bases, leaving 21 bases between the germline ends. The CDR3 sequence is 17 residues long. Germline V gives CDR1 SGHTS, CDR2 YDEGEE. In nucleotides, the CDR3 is TGTGCCAGCAGCCGGCGGATGGGGAGTAGGCTGACCGGGGAGCTGTTTTTT. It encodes CASSRRMGSRLTGELFF.

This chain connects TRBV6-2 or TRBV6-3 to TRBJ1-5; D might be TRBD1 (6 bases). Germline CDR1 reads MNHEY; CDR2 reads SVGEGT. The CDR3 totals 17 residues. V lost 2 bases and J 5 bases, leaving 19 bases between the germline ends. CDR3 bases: TGTGCCAGCAGTTACCGACCAGGGGCGAGAGTAGATCAGCCCCAGCATTTT. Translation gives CASSYRPGARVDQPQHF.

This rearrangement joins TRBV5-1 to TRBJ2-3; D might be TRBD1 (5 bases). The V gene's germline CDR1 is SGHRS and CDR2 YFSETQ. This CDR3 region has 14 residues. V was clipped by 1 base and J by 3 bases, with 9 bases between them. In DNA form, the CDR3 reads TGCGCCAGCAGCTTGTCCAGGGCGACAGATACGCAGTATTTT. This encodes CASSLSRATDTQYF. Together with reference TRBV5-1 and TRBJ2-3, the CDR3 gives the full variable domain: KAGVTQTPRYLIKTRGQQVTLSCSPISGHRSVSWYQQTPGQGLQFLFEYFSETQRNKGNFPGRFSGRQFSNSRSEMNVSTLELGDSALYLCASSLSRATDTQYFGPGTRLTVL.

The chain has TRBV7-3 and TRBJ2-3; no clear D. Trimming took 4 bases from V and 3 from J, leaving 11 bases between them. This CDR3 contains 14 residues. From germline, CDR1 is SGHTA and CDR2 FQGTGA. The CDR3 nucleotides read TGTGCCAGCAGCTCCCCCCCACTGACAGATACGCAGTATTTT. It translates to CASSSPPLTDTQYF.

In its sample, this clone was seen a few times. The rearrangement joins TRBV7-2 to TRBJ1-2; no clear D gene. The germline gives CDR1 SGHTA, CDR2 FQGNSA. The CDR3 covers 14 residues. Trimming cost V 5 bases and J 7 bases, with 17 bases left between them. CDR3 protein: CASSPRLGGTGYTF. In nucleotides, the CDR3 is TGTGCCAGCAGCCCGAGACTAGGTGGAACTGGCTACACCTTC. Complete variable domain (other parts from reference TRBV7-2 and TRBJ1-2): GAGVSQSPSNKVTEKGKDVELRCDPISGHTALYWYRQSLGQGLEFLIYFQGNSAPDKSGLPSDRFSAERTGGSVSTLTIQRTQQEDSAVYLCASSPRLGGTGYTFGSGTRLTVV.

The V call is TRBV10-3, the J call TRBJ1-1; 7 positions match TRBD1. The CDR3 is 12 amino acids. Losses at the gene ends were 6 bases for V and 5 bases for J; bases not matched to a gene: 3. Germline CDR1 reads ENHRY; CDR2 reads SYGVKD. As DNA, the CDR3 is TGTGCCATCAGCAGACAGGGAACTGAAGCTTTCTTT. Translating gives CAISRQGTEAFF.

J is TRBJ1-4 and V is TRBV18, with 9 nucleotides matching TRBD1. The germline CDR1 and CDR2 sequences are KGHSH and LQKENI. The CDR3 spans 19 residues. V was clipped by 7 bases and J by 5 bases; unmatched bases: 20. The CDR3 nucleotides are TGTGCCAGCTACGACTCCCCCTTTCCAGCCGGGACAGGGAATGAAAAACTGTTTTTT. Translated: CASYDSPFPAGTGNEKLFF.

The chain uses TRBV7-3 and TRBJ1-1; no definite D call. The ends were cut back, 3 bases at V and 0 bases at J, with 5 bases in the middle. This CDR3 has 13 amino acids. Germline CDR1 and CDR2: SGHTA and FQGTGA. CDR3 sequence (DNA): TGTGCCAGCAGCTTCGGTATGAACACTGAAGCTTTCTTT. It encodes CASSFGMNTEAFF.

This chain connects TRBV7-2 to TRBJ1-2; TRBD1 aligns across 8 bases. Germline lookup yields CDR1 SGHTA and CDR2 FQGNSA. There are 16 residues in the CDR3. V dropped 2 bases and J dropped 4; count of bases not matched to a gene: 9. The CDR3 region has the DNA TGTGCCAGCAGCTTACGTACAGGGGGATGGACCTATGGCTACACCTTC. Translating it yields CASSLRTGGWTYGYTF.

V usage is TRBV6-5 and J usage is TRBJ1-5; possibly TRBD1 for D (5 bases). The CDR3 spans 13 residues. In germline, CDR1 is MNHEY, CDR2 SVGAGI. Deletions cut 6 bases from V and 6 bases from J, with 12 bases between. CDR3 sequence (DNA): TGTGCCAGCAGACAATACCAGGGTCAGCCCCAGCATTTT. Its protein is CASRQYQGQPQHF.

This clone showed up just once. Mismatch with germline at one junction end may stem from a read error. In DNA form, the CDR3 reads TGTGCTAGCAGCTTAATGCCTAGCGGGGGGCCCATGACCCAGTACTTC. This sequence encodes CASSLMPSGGPMTQYF. The chain has TRBV7-7 and TRBJ2-5, with 11 nucleotides matching TRBD2. CDR1 and CDR2 (germline): SSHAT, FNYEAQ (reference sequence). The CDR3 totals 16 residues.

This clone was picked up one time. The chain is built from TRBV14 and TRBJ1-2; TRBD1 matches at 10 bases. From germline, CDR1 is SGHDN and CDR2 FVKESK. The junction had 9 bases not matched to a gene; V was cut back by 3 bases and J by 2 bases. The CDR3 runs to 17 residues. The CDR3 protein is CASSHAPGQGINYGYTF. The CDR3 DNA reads TGTGCCAGCAGCCACGCCCCGGGACAGGGGATAAACTATGGCTACACCTTC. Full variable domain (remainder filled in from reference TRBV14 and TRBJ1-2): EAGVTQFPSHSVIEKGQTVTLRCDPISGHDNLYWYRRVMGKEIKFLLHFVKESKQDESGMPNNRFLAERTGGTYSTLKVQPAELEDSGVYFCASSHAPGQGINYGYTFGSGTRLTVV.